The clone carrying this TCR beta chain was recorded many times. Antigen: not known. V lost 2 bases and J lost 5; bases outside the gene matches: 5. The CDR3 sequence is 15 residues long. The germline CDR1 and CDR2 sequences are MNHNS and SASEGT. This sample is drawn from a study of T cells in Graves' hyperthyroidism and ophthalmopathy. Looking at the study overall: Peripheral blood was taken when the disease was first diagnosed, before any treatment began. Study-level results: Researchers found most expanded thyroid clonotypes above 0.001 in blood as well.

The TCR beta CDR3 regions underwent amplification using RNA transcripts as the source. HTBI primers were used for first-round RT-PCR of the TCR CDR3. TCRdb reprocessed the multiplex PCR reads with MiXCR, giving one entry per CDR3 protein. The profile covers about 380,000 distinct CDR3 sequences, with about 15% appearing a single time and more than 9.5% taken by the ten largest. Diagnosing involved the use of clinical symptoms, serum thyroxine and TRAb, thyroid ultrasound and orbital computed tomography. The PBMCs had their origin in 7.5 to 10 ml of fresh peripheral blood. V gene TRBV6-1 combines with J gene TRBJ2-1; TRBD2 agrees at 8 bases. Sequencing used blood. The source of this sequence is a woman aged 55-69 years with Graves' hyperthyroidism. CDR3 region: CASSEYGGRNNEQFF. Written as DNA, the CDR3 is TGTGCCAGCAGTGAATACGGCGGGAGGAACAATGAGCAGTTCTTC.